This T cell receptor beta chain was captured in a study of preoperative IRX-2 immunotherapy in early breast cancer. The table came from immunoSEQ multiplex PCR; TCRdb's copy has only in-frame clones and leaves some out. The data contain 30,000 to 45,000 clones, roughly four fifths of them seen just once; the ten biggest clones take up over 1.3%. Treatment reported: preoperative locoregional IRX-2 cytokine immunotherapy. Preoperative locoregional IRX-2 cytokine immunotherapy was tested in the phase Ib source study. The length of the CDR3 is 16 residues. With 3 bases removed from V and 4 bases from J, the gap between germline ends came to 16 bases. Germline V gene lookup returns CDR1 SGHNT and CDR2 YENEEA.

Specimen: lymph node tissue, collected after IRX-2 immunotherapy. The receptor comes from a human donor with breast cancer. This chain joins TRBV11-3 and TRBJ1-3; no clear D. The CDR3 reads CASSLGPGVFGNTIYF. DNA of the CDR3: TGTGCCAGCAGCTTGGGTCCGGGTGTTTTCGGAAACACCATATATTTT.